One sample yielded the 28 T cell receptor beta chains listed below, sequenced in a study of blood T cell repertoires in COVID-19. Produced via immunoSEQ multiplex PCR; TCRdb's table is partial and in-frame only. Of about 240,000 clones in the sample, more than 85% were seen once. Sequences were obtained from PBMCs or T cells enriched from blood (not recorded which). Receptors originate from a woman between 25 and 40 years old who had recovered from COVID-19.

V and J are TRBV19 and TRBJ1-2; the match to TRBD1 covers 7 bases. Germline V gives CDR1 LNHDA, CDR2 SQIVND (reference sequence). The CDR3 runs 16 residues. V shed 3 bases and J 0 bases; nucleotides not matched to a gene: 7. CDR3 in amino acids: CASSMEGQDANYGYTF. DNA of the CDR3: TGTGCCAGTAGTATGGAAGGACAGGATGCTAACTATGGCTACACCTTC.

J is TRBJ2-7 and V is TRBV29-1; 10 bases map to TRBD2. CDR3 length equals 16 residues. With 1 base clipped from V and 5 bases from J, the junction kept 11 bases outside the gene matches. CDR1 and CDR2 (germline): SQVTM, ANQGSEA. DNA for the CDR3: TGCAGCGTTGAAGGTTGGGCTAGCGGGAGTTACAACGAGCAGTACTTC. Protein sequence: CSVEGWASGSYNEQYF.

The chain couples TRBV7-9 to TRBJ2-1; 7 bases fit TRBD2. This CDR3 is 16 amino acids long. Germline trimming cut 1 base from V and 8 bases from J; bases unmatched to any gene: 11. The germline gives CDR1 SEHNR, CDR2 FQNEAQ (reference sequence). The CDR3 coding sequence is TGTGCCAGCAGCTTAGGCGCAGCGGGGACTGCCCATGAGCAGTTCTTC. Protein sequence: CASSLGAAGTAHEQFF.

The chain recombines TRBV3-1 (or the pseudogene TRBV3-2) with TRBJ1-3; 9 positions agree with TRBD1. Germline assignment: CDR1 LGHDT and CDR2 YNNKEL (reference sequence). Trimming removed 0 bases from V and 8 bases from J; junction bases left unmatched: 5. The CDR3 sequence is 15 residues long. This chain's CDR3 is CASSQEDRGSDTIYF. CDR3 bases: TGTGCCAGCAGCCAAGAGGACAGGGGATCGGACACCATATATTTT.

The CDR3 coding sequence is TGTGCCAGCAGCTTAGGGGCCGCCTCTGGAAACACCATATATTTT. Protein: CASSLGAASGNTIYF. The chain uses TRBV7-9 and TRBJ1-3; D is ambiguous. Germline CDR1 and CDR2: SEHNR and FQNEAQ (reference sequence). CDR3 length: 15 residues. V was cut by 1 base and J by 0 bases, with 7 bases left in between.

The chain uses TRBV9 and TRBJ1-2; tentative D call: TRBD1 (6 bases). The V gene lost 3 bases and the J gene lost 6 bases, with 18 bases spanning the gap. CDR1 is SGDLS and CDR2 is YYNGEE in the germline V gene. This CDR3 has 15 residues. This chain's CDR3 is CASSGVQGGMDGYTF. The CDR3 nucleotides read TGTGCCAGCAGCGGGGTACAGGGAGGGATGGATGGCTACACCTTC.

This clone has just one count. The chain uses TRBV15 and TRBJ2-2; maybe TRBD2 (5 bases). Trimming left V 0 bases short and J 3 bases short, with 8 bases between. The CDR3 totals 15 residues. Germline CDR1 and CDR2: LNHNV and YYDKDF (reference sequence). The CDR3 nucleotides read TGTGCCACCAGCAGAGAGTTCGGGGACACCGGGGAGCTGTTTTTT. As protein: CATSREFGDTGELFF.

The chain employs TRBV28 and TRBJ1-4; a possible D gene is TRBD1 (6 bases). The CDR3 loop spans 15 amino acids. Per germline, CDR1 MDHEN and CDR2 SYDVKM. The V end lost 3 bases, the J end lost 4 bases, and 12 bases lay between the germline ends. CDR3 residues: CASSLPGHVNEKLFF. The CDR3, as DNA: TGTGCCAGCAGTTTGCCGGGACACGTTAATGAAAAACTGTTTTTT.

This clone showed up just a few times. The genes are TRBV12-3 or TRBV12-4 and TRBJ1-1; D is unclear. V was cut by 5 bases and J by 4 bases, with 11 bases left in between. The CDR3 length is 13 residues. CDR3 amino acids: CASSRLTSTEAFF. For the CDR3, the DNA is TGTGCCAGCAGTCGCCTCACCAGCACTGAAGCTTTCTTT.

The chain couples TRBV6-2 or TRBV6-3 to TRBJ2-1; no clear D gene. The V gene's germline CDR1 is MNHEY and CDR2 SVGEGT. The germline V and J ends were trimmed by 5 bases and 0 bases, with 17 bases remaining between them. The CDR3 covers 17 residues. The CDR3 DNA is TGTGCCAGCAGTCCGCGCCCCCCAAAAAGCTCCTACAATGAGCAGTTCTTC. This codes for CASSPRPPKSSYNEQFF.

This chain connects TRBV2 to TRBJ2-2; 7 bases fit TRBD1. V was clipped by 7 bases and J by 0 bases; unmatched bases: 5. Germline V gives CDR1 SNHLY, CDR2 FYNNEI. The CDR3 extends over 15 amino acids. The CDR3 DNA follows: TGTGCCAGCACTCTCGGGACAGCGAACACCGGGGAGCTGTTTTTT. It specifies CASTLGTANTGELFF.

The V and J genes are TRBV6-5 and TRBJ2-7, with D uncertain. The CDR3 totals 13 residues. CDR1 MNHEY and CDR2 SVGAGI come from the germline V gene. Between the trimmed V and J ends, which lost 2 bases and 2 bases, there was a span of 7 bases. CDR3 sequence reads: CASSYTPAYEQYF. The CDR3 DNA reads as TGTGCCAGCAGTTACACGCCAGCCTACGAGCAGTACTTC.

This chain joins TRBV5-1 and TRBJ1-2; 7 positions agree with TRBD1. Unmatched junction bases numbered 6, after V lost 0 bases and J lost 4 bases. There are 15 residues in the CDR3. The germline gives CDR1 SGHRS, CDR2 YFSETQ. CDR3 sequence: CASSLEGGSVYGYTF. DNA for the CDR3: TGCGCCAGCAGCTTGGAAGGGGGCTCAGTCTATGGCTACACCTTC.

CDR3 in DNA: TGTGCCAGTAGTATTAGGCGGGAGCTTGAGCAGTTCTTC. It specifies CASSIRRELEQFF. V usage is TRBV19 and J usage is TRBJ2-1; 7 bases fit TRBD2. The CDR3 has 13 residues. Germline-derived CDR1 and CDR2 are LNHDA and SQIVND (reference sequence). V was pared by 3 bases and J by 9 bases, with 5 bases of the junction left unmatched.

This clone occurred once. The J gene is TRBJ1-4, the V gene TRBV9; D call uncertain. V was cut by 3 bases and J by 3 bases, with 12 bases left in between. Germline V gene sequence: CDR1 SGDLS, CDR2 YYNGEE. There are 15 residues in the CDR3. CDR3 DNA: TGTGCCAGCAGCGGAACCCCTTCGGCTAATGAAAAACTGTTTTTT. It codes for CASSGTPSANEKLFF.

The chain combines TRBV10-3 with TRBJ1-5; D unresolved. Germline-derived CDR1 and CDR2 are ENHRY and SYGVKD. Trimming pared 2 bases from V and 0 bases from J, leaving 8 bases between. The CDR3 extends over 15 amino acids. DNA for the CDR3: TGTGCCATCAGTGAGGGGCAGTATAGCAATCAGCCCCAGCATTTT. Residues: CAISEGQYSNQPQHF.

The chain has TRBV24-1 and TRBJ2-7; D is perhaps TRBD1 (5 bases). The ends were cut back, 3 bases at V and 2 bases at J, with 16 bases in the middle. The CDR3 length is 16 residues. Germline-derived CDR1 and CDR2 are KGHDR and SFDVKD. The CDR3 DNA sequence: TGTGCCACCAGTGATAGCAGACCAGGGCCCACCTACGAGCAGTACTTC. This gives the protein CATSDSRPGPTYEQYF.

The rearrangement joins TRBV19 to TRBJ1-2; D is possibly TRBD1 (6 bases). Germline V gives CDR1 LNHDA, CDR2 SQIVND (reference sequence). V was trimmed by 10 bases and J by 4 bases, leaving 13 bases between them. The CDR3 spans 12 residues. DNA for the CDR3: TGTGCCACGCAGACAGGATCCTATGGCTACACCTTC. Amino acid sequence: CATQTGSYGYTF.

J is TRBJ2-7 and V is TRBV28; TRBD2 might be the D (5 bases). Per germline, CDR1 MDHEN and CDR2 SYDVKM. V was cut by 4 bases and J by 4 bases, with 17 bases left in between. The CDR3 extends over 15 amino acids. The CDR3 spells CASSSRMESGYEQYF. DNA for the CDR3: TGTGCCAGCAGTTCAAGGATGGAATCGGGGTACGAGCAGTACTTC.

The genes are TRBV28 and TRBJ1-5; the match to TRBD1 covers 7 bases. The CDR3 covers 15 residues. Germline lookup yields CDR1 MDHEN and CDR2 SYDVKM. J lost 7 bases, V lost 5 bases, and 11 bases had no gene match. The CDR3 sequence is CASSHSSGGDQPQHF. As DNA, the CDR3 is TGTGCCAGCAGTCACTCCTCAGGGGGTGACCAGCCCCAGCATTTT. The whole variable domain, filled in from reference TRBV28 and TRBJ1-5, reads DVKVTQSSRYLVKRTGEKVFLECVQDMDHENMFWYRQDPGLGLRLIYFSYDVKMKEKGDIPEGYSVSREKKERFSLILESASTNQTSMYLCASSHSSGGDQPQHFGDGTRLSIL.

The chain has TRBV3-1 (or the pseudogene TRBV3-2) and TRBJ2-5, with 10 bases matching TRBD2. V lost 4 bases, J lost 5 bases, and 7 bases stayed unmatched. The CDR3 totals 15 residues. The germline V gene encodes CDR1 LGHDT and CDR2 YNNKEL (reference sequence). The CDR3 region is CASSPFSGRGETQYF. The CDR3 DNA reads as TGTGCCAGCAGCCCCTTCAGCGGGAGGGGCGAGACCCAGTACTTC.

The chain combines TRBV7-9 with TRBJ2-3; the D gene is possibly TRBD2 (5 bases). Germline loops: CDR1 SEHNR, CDR2 FQNEAQ (reference sequence). Trimming cost V 7 bases and J 9 bases, with 17 bases left between them. This CDR3 has 13 residues. The DNA of the CDR3 is TGTGCCAGCATCCCTTCGGGGTCGGCGACGCAGTATTTT. The encoded protein is CASIPSGSATQYF.

This clone has only one observation. The gene calls are TRBV27 and TRBJ2-7, with D possibly TRBD2 on 6 matching bases. From germline, CDR1 is MNHEY and CDR2 SMNVEV (reference sequence). The V and J ends lost 4 bases and 6 bases respectively, with 13 bases between them. This CDR3 has 13 amino acids. The DNA for the CDR3 is TGTGCCAGCAGTTCCCGAGGAGGGACCGAGCAGTACTTC. This translates into CASSSRGGTEQYF.

The rearrangement joins TRBV5-5 to TRBJ1-6; 7 nucleotides agree with TRBD1. Per the germline V gene, CDR1 is SGHKS and CDR2 is YYEKEE (reference sequence). CDR3 length: 14 residues. Trimming removed 1 base from V and 10 bases from J; junction bases left unmatched: 5. The CDR3 loop reads CASSLNRGESPLHF. The CDR3 DNA is TGTGCCAGCAGCTTGAACAGGGGAGAGTCACCCCTCCACTTT. Variable domain in full (rest from reference TRBV5-5 and TRBJ1-6): DAGVTQSPTHLIKTRGQQVTLRCSPISGHKSVSWYQQVLGQGPQFIFQYYEKEERGRGNFPDRFSARQFPNYSSELNVNALLLGDSALYLCASSLNRGESPLHFGNGTRLTVT.

The V gene is TRBV9, the J gene TRBJ2-3, with TRBD2 matching 8 bases. The germline CDR1 and CDR2 sequences are SGDLS and YYNGEE. Unmatched junction bases numbered 7, after V lost 4 bases and J lost 0 bases. CDR3 length: 16 amino acids. Written as DNA, the CDR3 is TGTGCCAGCAGCACACATAGCGGGAAAAGCACAGATACGCAGTATTTT. Encoded protein: CASSTHSGKSTDTQYF.

V and J are TRBV19 and TRBJ1-2; TRBD1 might be the D (5 bases). The germline V gene encodes CDR1 LNHDA and CDR2 SQIVND (reference sequence). The CDR3 loop spans 15 amino acids. The V and J ends lost 1 base and 4 bases respectively, with 13 bases between them. The CDR3 spells CASSIGARGSYGYTF. The CDR3 nucleotides read TGTGCCAGTAGTATAGGAGCTCGGGGGAGCTATGGCTACACCTTC. Together with reference TRBV19 and TRBJ1-2, the CDR3 gives the full variable domain: DGGITQSPKYLFRKEGQNVTLSCEQNLNHDAMYWYRQDPGQGLRLIYYSQIVNDFQKGDIAEGYSVSREKKESFPLTVTSAQKNPTAFYLCASSIGARGSYGYTFGSGTRLTVV.

V gene TRBV4-1 combines with J gene TRBJ1-2; a possible D gene is TRBD1 (6 bases). In germline, CDR1 is MGHRA, CDR2 YSYEKL. With 1 base removed from V and 4 bases from J, the gap between germline ends came to 22 bases. The CDR3 covers 18 residues. CDR3 amino acids: CASSQVSPGSTGTYGYTF. For the CDR3, the DNA is TGCGCCAGCAGCCAAGTTTCCCCGGGGAGTACAGGGACCTATGGCTACACCTTC.

The J gene is TRBJ1-2, the V gene TRBV27; D may be TRBD1 (5 bases). V was clipped by 4 bases and J by 8 bases, with 17 bases between them. Germline V gene lookup returns CDR1 MNHEY and CDR2 SMNVEV (reference sequence). The CDR3 covers 14 residues. CDR3 protein: CASSYRDRLGGYTF. CDR3 DNA: TGTGCCAGCAGTTACCGGGACCGACTAGGAGGCTACACCTTC.